Following are 16 T cell receptor beta chains from one sample sequenced in a study of post-analysis software for immune sequencing data. Study-wide results and limits: Among 4 or 5 TRBV segments more frequent in patients than controls were TRBV5-6, TRBV5-1 and TRBV20-1.

Prepared libraries of TCR beta cDNA carried unique molecular identifiers. TCRdb redid the calling of the PCR reads with MiXCR, one entry per CDR3 protein. The data contain 380,000 or so distinct CDR3 sequences, 30% to 45% of them seen just once; the ten biggest clones take up around an eighth. Antigens of these TCRs are unknown. Material: blood. These receptors were taken from a girl aged 10 to 17 with multiple sclerosis.

The J gene is TRBJ1-5, the V gene TRBV6-2 or TRBV6-3; D unresolved. Germline V CDR1 and CDR2: MNHEY, SVGEGT. V lost 6 bases and J lost 3, with 12 bases in between. This CDR3 spans 14 amino acids. CDR3 bases: TGTGCCAGCAGCCGAGAACCCTTCAATCAGCCCCAGCATTTT. Amino acids: CASSREPFNQPQHF.

The chain recombines TRBV6-6 with TRBJ1-2, with 9 bases identical to TRBD1. Germline lookup yields CDR1 MNHNY and CDR2 SVGAGI (reference sequence). This CDR3 is 15 amino acids long. Unmatched junction bases numbered 9, after V lost 6 bases and J lost 4 bases. CDR3 loop: CASSVTGGWGYGYTF. The CDR3 region has the DNA TGTGCCAGCAGCGTAACAGGGGGCTGGGGCTATGGCTACACCTTC.

The rearrangement uses TRBV28 and TRBJ2-5, with D hard to call. TRBJ2-7 matches the DNA end more closely, so the J call is doubtful. The CDR3 loop spans 13 amino acids. Germline-derived CDR1 and CDR2 are MDHEN and SYDVKM. DNA of the CDR3: TGTGCCAGCAGTCAGACTGTTACCTACGAGCAGTACTTC. It yields the protein CASSQTVTYEQYF.

This clonotype has a handful of counts. The chain is built from TRBV7-2 and TRBJ2-3; tentatively, D is TRBD2 (5 bases). With 1 base removed from V and 3 bases from J, the gap between germline ends came to 11 bases. The CDR3 consists of 15 residues. Germline V gene sequence: CDR1 SGHTA, CDR2 FQGNSA. This chain's CDR3 is CASSLDKRTTDTQYF. CDR3 DNA: TGTGCCAGCAGCTTAGATAAGCGGACGACAGATACGCAGTATTTT.

This clonotype was observed a few times. The chain couples TRBV12-3 or TRBV12-4 to TRBJ2-3, with D hard to call. V was trimmed by 3 bases and J by 8 bases, leaving 3 bases between them. The CDR3 totals 10 residues. CDR3 sequence: CASSFFTQYF. DNA of the CDR3: TGTGCCAGCAGTTTTTTTACGCAGTATTTT.

CDR3 loop: CASTSRYGYTF. CDR3 sequence (DNA): TGTGCCAGCACCTCCCGGTATGGCTACACCTTC. This chain joins TRBV6-5 and TRBJ1-2; D not resolved. This CDR3 comprises 11 residues. The germline V gene encodes CDR1 MNHEY and CDR2 SVGAGI. The V end was cut by 7 bases, the J end by 5 bases, with 8 bases between.

This clonotype appeared a few times. This chain uses TRBV12-3 or TRBV12-4 with TRBJ2-2, with D uncertain. This CDR3 has 13 amino acids. Trimming left V 3 bases short and J 7 bases short, with 9 bases between. The CDR3 region has the DNA TGTGCCAGCAGTTTTCGGGTCGTCGGGGAGCTGTTTTTT. Translating gives CASSFRVVGELFF.

This clonotype was observed a handful of times. This rearrangement joins TRBV12-3 or TRBV12-4 to TRBJ1-1; perhaps TRBD1 as D (6 bases). This CDR3 has 15 amino acids. Deletions cut 6 bases from V and 5 bases from J, with 19 bases between. Here the CDR3 reads CASSFMGQGMTEAFF. DNA of the CDR3: TGTGCCAGCAGCTTTATGGGGCAGGGGATGACTGAAGCTTTCTTT.

Note on this clonotype: At one end the junction does not follow the germline gene, possibly because of a read error. The CDR3 protein is CANSGGLAGGSYNEQFF. The CDR3, as DNA: TGTGCCAACAGTGGGGGACTAGCGGGGGGCTCCTACAATGAGCAGTTCTTC. The chain is built from TRBV12-3 or TRBV12-4 and TRBJ2-1, with TRBD2 matching over 15 bases. The CDR3 covers 17 residues.

This chain connects TRBV7-8 to TRBJ2-1; D is perhaps TRBD2 (5 bases). Germline V gene data show CDR1 as SGHVS and CDR2 as FQNEAQ. Trimming removed 5 bases from V and 0 bases from J, with 14 bases in between. The CDR3 loop spans 16 amino acids. The DNA of the CDR3 is TGTGCCAGCAGCCCAAGGAGGCAGCCCTCCTACAATGAGCAGTTCTTC. Translating gives CASSPRRQPSYNEQFF.

This clonotype showed up just a few times. The chain has TRBV3-1 and TRBJ2-1, with 8 bases matching TRBD2. Germline CDR1 and CDR2: LGHDT and YNNKEL (reference sequence). Trimming removed 1 base from V and 13 bases from J; junction bases left unmatched: 6. This CDR3 has 13 residues. This CDR3 is CASSQAEAGGQFF. CDR3 bases: TGTGCCAGCAGCCAAGCAGAGGCGGGGGGTCAGTTCTTC.

This clonotype turned up a few times. V gene TRBV24-1 combines with J gene TRBJ2-3; 8 bases align to TRBD1. CDR3 length: 15 amino acids. Germline V CDR1 and CDR2: KGHDR, SFDVKD. J lost 4 bases, V lost 4 bases, and 6 bases had no gene match. CDR3 DNA: TGTGCCACCAGTGACCCGACAGGGGCTTCAGATACGCAGTATTTT. It codes for CATSDPTGASDTQYF.

A few counts support this clonotype. V and J are TRBV14 and TRBJ2-3; D not certain. Germline loops: CDR1 SGHDN, CDR2 FVKESK. This CDR3 region has 14 residues. V was trimmed by 1 base and J by 2 bases, leaving 7 bases between them. CDR3 in amino acids: CASSQVVYTDTQYF. For the CDR3, the DNA is TGTGCCAGCAGCCAAGTGGTCTACACAGATACGCAGTATTTT.

The chain employs TRBV2 and TRBJ2-4; a weak D match, TRBD1 (5 bases). The germline V gene encodes CDR1 SNHLY and CDR2 FYNNEI. V lost 2 bases, J lost 8 bases, and 7 bases lay in between. CDR3 length: 12 residues. CDR3 amino acids: CASSEQGDIQYF. In DNA, the CDR3 is TGTGCCAGCAGTGAACAAGGGGACATTCAGTACTTC.

The genes are TRBV20-1 and TRBJ1-1; 9 nucleotides line up with TRBD1. Trimming at V came to 6 bases and at J to 2 bases, leaving 4 bases not matched to a gene. There are 13 residues in the CDR3. Per the germline V gene, CDR1 is DFQATT and CDR2 is SNEGSKA (reference sequence). The CDR3 nucleotides are TGCAGTGCCAATACAGGGGGCAACACTGAAGCTTTCTTT. It translates to CSANTGGNTEAFF.

The chain joins TRBV12-3 or TRBV12-4 to TRBJ1-5; no reliable D call. The CDR3 is 14 amino acids. The ends were cut back, 1 base at V and 3 bases at J, with 7 bases in the middle. The CDR3 nucleotides are TGTGCCAGCAGTTTAGGATGGATCAATCAGCCCCAGCATTTT. It specifies CASSLGWINQPQHF.